This T cell receptor beta chain was documented in a study of blood T cell repertoires in COVID-19. Study in general: Both acute and convalescent COVID-19 samples were obtained from the United States, Italy and Spain.

Libraries were prepared by immunoSEQ multiplex PCR; TCRdb keeps only in-frame clonotypes and omits some of them. This sample has 120,000 to 150,000 clones, with about 90% found just once. Germline CDR1 is MDHEN and CDR2 is SYDVKM. V dropped 6 bases and J dropped 8 bases, with 8 bases sitting between them. This CDR3 spans 12 amino acids. The source of this sequence is a human donor in a cohort sampled during active COVID-19. Specimen: peripheral blood. The genes are TRBV28 and TRBJ1-6; D is unclear. This chain's CDR3 is CASRHRDSPLHF. Written as DNA, the CDR3 is TGTGCCAGCAGGCACAGAGATTCACCCCTCCACTTT.